Below, one T cell receptor beta chain is given with its context. The CDR3 covers 16 residues. This sample was included in a study of T cells expressing NK-cell markers. TCR beta cDNA was made by 5'RACE template switching with UMIs. From the 5' RACE reads, TCRdb lists one entry per CDR3 protein and no DNA. The sample includes 300,000 to 500,000 distinct CDR3 sequences. Sequenced: blood T cells: a sorted CD56 or NKG2C T cell subset, CD4+ or CD8+ T cells, or bulk PBMC T cells (not recorded which). The receptor was isolated from a woman aged 50 to 60 in good health. This chain joins TRBV12-3 or TRBV12-4 and TRBJ2-2; TCRdb reports TRBD2, a call that lacks DNA to check it against. CDR3 residues: CASSRSGLAGFGELFF.